These 5 T cell receptor beta chains originate from one sample sequenced in a study of CD8 T cells in Susac syndrome. With random hexamers, reverse transcription was performed on roughly 0.5 to 1 ug of RNA. Each CDR3 protein is one row after TCRdb ran MiXCR on the immunoSEQ multiplex PCR reads. The table records approximately 190,000 distinct CDR3 sequences, roughly 90% of them present only once. The sequenced sample was CD4+ T cells from PBMCs. The receptors were sampled from a human donor with Susac syndrome.

V gene TRBV2 combines with J gene TRBJ1-2; 9 nucleotides match TRBD1. The CDR3 is 12 residues long. The trim removed 6 bases at V and 6 bases at J, leaving 2 bases unmatched. Germline V gives CDR1 SNHLY, CDR2 FYNNEI. The CDR3 DNA reads TGTGCCAGCAGACAGGGGGCACATGGCTACACCTTC. Translated, it gives CASRQGAHGYTF.

The V gene is TRBV2, the J gene TRBJ1-1; 7 bases fit TRBD1. The CDR3 is 14 residues long. Per the germline V gene, CDR1 is SNHLY and CDR2 is FYNNEI. V lost 4 bases, J lost 1 base, and 3 bases stayed unmatched. This CDR3 reads CASSGPGGNTEAFF. The CDR3 bases are TGTGCCAGCAGTGGACCAGGGGGGAACACTGAAGCTTTCTTT. Full variable domain (missing parts from reference TRBV2 and TRBJ1-1): EPEVTQTPSHQVTQMGQEVILRCVPISNHLYFYWYRQILGQKVEFLVSFYNNEISEKSEIFDDQFSVERPDGSNFTLKIRSTKLEDSAMYFCASSGPGGNTEAFFGQGTRLTVV.

This sequence joins TRBV5-6 and TRBJ1-1; 8 bases align to TRBD1. CDR3 length: 14 amino acids. The trim removed 4 bases at V and 8 bases at J, leaving 10 bases unmatched. The germline gives CDR1 SGHDT, CDR2 YYEEEE. In DNA, the CDR3 is TGTGCCAGCAGCCCAGGAGTGGACAGGGAAGAAGCTTTCTTT. Translated: CASSPGVDREEAFF.

The rearrangement links TRBV30 to TRBJ1-1; TRBD1 is a possible D gene (5 bases). Germline-derived CDR1 and CDR2 are GTSNPN and SVGIG (reference sequence). The CDR3 has 13 amino acids. Trimming took 4 bases from V and 2 from J, leaving 11 bases between them. CDR3: CAWTRVFNTEAFF. In nucleotides, the CDR3 is TGTGCCTGGACCAGGGTTTTCAACACTGAAGCTTTCTTT.

The J gene is TRBJ1-1, the V gene TRBV12-3 or TRBV12-4; D perhaps matches TRBD1 (6 bases). V lost 4 bases to trimming and J lost 5 bases, with 14 bases between them. This CDR3 spans 14 amino acids. CDR3: CASSSVTGWTEAFF. For the CDR3, the DNA is TGTGCCAGCAGTTCCGTCACAGGGTGGACTGAAGCTTTCTTT.